These 13 T cell receptor beta chains were sequenced from one sample in a study of blood T cell repertoires in COVID-19. TCRdb's copy holds only in-frame clones and misses some; the assay was immunoSEQ multiplex PCR. The sample lists about 120,000 clones, around nine tenths occurring once. Input material: peripheral blood. The receptors were gathered from a human donor in a cohort sampled during active COVID-19.

The chain couples TRBV10-2 to TRBJ2-1; 8 bases agree with TRBD2. The CDR3 has 16 amino acids. Germline lookup yields CDR1 WSHSY and CDR2 SAAADI. The V gene end was trimmed by 6 bases and the J gene end by 8 bases; junction bases not matched to a gene: 15. This chain's CDR3 is CASRKVAGGYGDEQFF. The CDR3 coding sequence is TGCGCCAGCAGGAAGGTGGCGGGAGGATACGGGGATGAGCAGTTCTTC.

The rearrangement uses TRBV12-5 and TRBJ1-5; 9 nucleotides match TRBD1. In germline, CDR1 is LGHNT, CDR2 FRNRAP. This CDR3 has 15 residues. V dropped 2 bases and J dropped 7; count of bases not matched to a gene: 6. The CDR3 here is CASGLSTGGRQPQHF. The CDR3 DNA follows: TGTGCTAGTGGTTTGTCCACAGGGGGCCGGCAGCCCCAGCATTTT. Drawing the rest from reference TRBV12-5 and TRBJ1-5, the complete variable domain is DARVTQTPRHKVTEMGQEVTMRCQPILGHNTVFWYRQTMMQGLELLAYFRNRAPLDDSGMPKDRFSAEMPDATLATLKIQPSEPRDSAVYFCASGLSTGGRQPQHFGDGTRLSIL.

The chain employs TRBV28 and TRBJ2-5; D call uncertain. Between the trimmed V and J ends, which lost 7 bases and 2 bases, there was a span of 5 bases. This CDR3 is built from 11 residues. Per the germline V gene, CDR1 is MDHEN and CDR2 is SYDVKM. The CDR3 spells CASISQETQYF. CDR3 nucleotides: TGTGCCAGCATTTCTCAAGAGACCCAGTACTTC.

The rearrangement links TRBV5-4 to TRBJ2-3; 7 nucleotides agree with TRBD2. The CDR3 covers 15 residues. Losses at the gene ends were 1 base for V and 4 bases for J; bases not matched to a gene: 6. The germline CDR1 and CDR2 sequences are SGHNT and YYREEE (reference sequence). In nucleotides, the CDR3 is TGTGCCAGCAGCTTGTGGGCGGGAGAGCCAGATACGCAGTATTTT. It specifies CASSLWAGEPDTQYF.

The chain is built from TRBV25-1 and TRBJ2-4, with TRBD1 identical over 7 bases. Germline trimming cut 2 bases from V and 3 bases from J; bases unmatched to any gene: 1. The CDR3 runs to 14 residues. Germline V CDR1 and CDR2: MGHDK, SYGVNS. The CDR3 here is CASSEPGGKNIQYF. The DNA of the CDR3 is TGTGCCAGCAGTGAACCAGGGGGCAAAAACATTCAGTACTTC.

The CDR3 sequence: CASGQGADSPLHF. The CDR3 DNA is TGTGCCAGCGGACAGGGGGCGGATTCACCCCTCCACTTT. V usage is TRBV9 and J usage is TRBJ1-6, with 11 bases identical to TRBD1. Germline assignment: CDR1 SGDLS and CDR2 YYNGEE. J gave up 8 bases and V 7 bases, and 2 bases lay outside the gene matches. The CDR3 is 13 residues long.

The V gene is TRBV12-3 or TRBV12-4, the J gene TRBJ1-1; unclear D gene. The CDR3 extends over 13 amino acids. Between the trimmed V and J ends, which lost 2 bases and 0 bases, there was a span of 4 bases. CDR3 sequence reads: CASSLFMNTEAFF. The CDR3 coding sequence is TGTGCCAGCAGTTTATTTATGAACACTGAAGCTTTCTTT.

The rearrangement links TRBV19 to TRBJ1-1, with 7 bases that match TRBD1. With V trimmed by 3 bases and J by 6 bases, 4 bases remained unmatched. Germline V gene data show CDR1 as LNHDA and CDR2 as SQIVND (reference sequence). This CDR3 has 13 amino acids. CDR3 in amino acids: CASSIQTGSEAFF. In DNA form, the CDR3 reads TGTGCCAGTAGTATTCAGACAGGGTCTGAAGCTTTCTTT. Full variable domain (remainder filled in from reference TRBV19 and TRBJ1-1): DGGITQSPKYLFRKEGQNVTLSCEQNLNHDAMYWYRQDPGQGLRLIYYSQIVNDFQKGDIAEGYSVSREKKESFPLTVTSAQKNPTAFYLCASSIQTGSEAFFGQGTRLTVV.

This chain links TRBV7-9 with TRBJ1-1; tentative D call: TRBD1 (6 bases). Germline loops: CDR1 SEHNR, CDR2 FQNEAQ (reference sequence). The CDR3 extends over 14 amino acids. The V end was cut by 4 bases, the J end by 5 bases, with 14 bases between. CDR3: CASSSLLGQTEAFF. The CDR3 DNA follows: TGTGCCAGCAGCTCTCTTTTGGGACAAACTGAAGCTTTCTTT.

This chain joins TRBV3-1 (or the pseudogene TRBV3-2) and TRBJ1-3, with TRBD1 matching over 8 bases. V dropped 1 base and J dropped 2; count of bases not matched to a gene: 1. This CDR3 contains 15 residues. Germline V CDR1 and CDR2: LGHDT, YNNKEL (reference sequence). The chain's CDR3 is CASSQGRGPGNTIYF. CDR3 DNA: TGTGCCAGCAGCCAAGGCAGGGGGCCTGGAAACACCATATATTTT.

The V and J genes are TRBV3-1 (or the pseudogene TRBV3-2) and TRBJ2-5, with TRBD2 matching 7 bases. The CDR3 covers 20 residues. CDR1 is LGHDT, CDR2 YNNKEL, per germline (reference sequence). Unmatched junction bases numbered 18, after V lost 0 bases and J lost 2 bases. CDR3 nucleotides: TGTGCCAGCAGCCAAGACTACGGCAGACTAGCATACGCGCAACAAGAGACCCAGTACTTC. Its translation: CASSQDYGRLAYAQQETQYF.

This chain joins TRBV18 and TRBJ2-7; 7 nucleotides align to TRBD1. This CDR3 is built from 13 residues. V lost 6 bases and J lost 5; bases outside the gene matches: 7. Germline V gives CDR1 KGHSH, CDR2 LQKENI. The CDR3 loop is CASSLTGIDEQYF. CDR3 sequence (DNA): TGTGCCAGCTCCCTGACAGGGATAGACGAGCAGTACTTC. Together with reference TRBV18 and TRBJ2-7, the CDR3 gives the full variable domain: NAGVMQNPRHLVRRRGQEARLRCSPMKGHSHVYWYRQLPEEGLKFMVYLQKENIIDESGMPKERFSAEFPKEGPSILRIQQVVRGDSAAYFCASSLTGIDEQYFGPGTRLTVT.

The count of this clone is one. The chain recombines TRBV9 with TRBJ2-5, with 10 bases that match TRBD2. The CDR3 is 15 residues long. Germline lookup yields CDR1 SGDLS and CDR2 YYNGEE. The V segment lost 6 bases and the J segment 13 bases; nucleotides outside the gene matches: 18. The CDR3 bases are TGTGCCAGCACCCAGGGCCCCGGGACTAGCGCCCACACGTACTTC. Encoded protein: CASTQGPGTSAHTYF.